The clone carrying this TCR beta chain was picked up a small number of times. Germline assignment: CDR1 SEHNR and CDR2 FQNEAQ (reference sequence). This CDR3 is built from 17 residues. Trimming removed 1 base from V and 0 bases from J; junction bases left unmatched: 5. Expressed TCRB transcripts were sequenced, since all the RNA that had been isolated was reverse transcribed. Here immunoSEQ multiplex PCR was the method, and the copy in TCRdb shows in-frame clones only, minus some. The table records around 160,000 clones, nearly 50% of them present only once. These data belong to a study of beta chain features in type 1 diabetes.

Sequences were obtained from Tregs from blood. The V gene is TRBV7-9, the J gene TRBJ2-4; 8 nucleotides line up with TRBD2. The origin of this receptor is a man younger than 30 in good health. The chain's CDR3 is CASSLVRTSIAKNIQYF. The CDR3 DNA reads TGTGCCAGCAGCTTAGTGCGGACTAGCATAGCCAAAAACATTCAGTACTTC. The full variable domain, rest sourced from reference TRBV7-9 and TRBJ2-4, is DTGVSQNPRHKITKRGQNVTFRCDPISEHNRLYWYRQTLGQGPEFLTYFQNEAQLEKSRLLSDRFSAERPKGSFSTLEIQRTEQGDSAMYLCASSLVRTSIAKNIQYFGAGTRLSVL.